The 14 T cell receptor beta chains below come from one sample, sequenced in a study of T cells in tuberculosis. TCRdb keeps only in-frame clones here, not all; method: immunoSEQ multiplex PCR. Seen here are about 43,000 clones, approximately 94% observed once, and the top ten hold under 2%. The sample consisted of PBMCs. These receptors were taken from a donor under 30 with latent tuberculosis or without tuberculosis infection. Some clones in this sample may be carry-over from other donors' samples.

The chain couples TRBV7-9 to TRBJ1-1; the D gene is possibly TRBD1 (5 bases). V dropped 5 bases and J dropped 4 bases, with 14 bases sitting between them. The CDR3 is 14 amino acids. The germline V gene has CDR1 SEHNR and CDR2 FQNEAQ (reference sequence). This CDR3 reads CASSLGRGGTEAFF. In DNA, the CDR3 is TGTGCCAGCAGCCTAGGTAGGGGAGGCACTGAAGCTTTCTTT.

The chain uses TRBV5-6 and TRBJ2-7; D gene ambiguous. The CDR3 runs to 13 residues. Germline assignment: CDR1 SGHDT and CDR2 YYEEEE. V lost 1 base and J lost 4, with 9 bases in between. CDR3 loop: CASSLNRRYEQYF. For the CDR3, the DNA is TGTGCCAGCAGCTTGAATCGGAGATACGAGCAGTACTTC.

This chain connects TRBV15 to TRBJ1-2; D remains ambiguous. Trimming took off 1 base at V and 5 bases at J, with 17 bases between the two ends. Looked up from germline, CDR1 is LNHNV and CDR2 is YYDKDF (reference sequence). CDR3 size: 16 residues. The CDR3 sequence is CATSRGSVGGGYGYTF. As DNA, the CDR3 is TGTGCCACCAGCAGAGGATCAGTTGGCGGCGGATATGGCTACACCTTC.

This clone showed up just once. The rearrangement links TRBV27 to TRBJ1-5; TRBD1 matches 7 bases. The germline CDR1 and CDR2 sequences are MNHEY and SMNVEV (reference sequence). The CDR3 is made up of 16 amino acids. The ends lost 4 bases at V and 2 bases at J; junction bases unmatched: 8. The CDR3 protein is CASSSPTGFGNQPQHF. DNA for the CDR3: TGTGCCAGCAGTTCCCCGACAGGGTTTGGCAATCAGCCCCAGCATTTT.

The chain couples TRBV29-1 to TRBJ2-7; 12 bases align to TRBD2. This CDR3 contains 15 residues. CDR1 SQVTM and CDR2 ANQGSEA come from the germline V gene. Trimming took 3 bases from V and 4 from J; bases not matched to a gene: 7. As DNA, the CDR3 is TGCAGCGTTGAGGAGCTAGCGGGAGGGGTTTACGAGCAGTACTTC. The encoded protein is CSVEELAGGVYEQYF.

This rearrangement joins TRBV6-5 to TRBJ2-5, with D tentatively TRBD2 (6 bases). CDR1 and CDR2 from the germline V gene are MNHEY and SVGAGI. There are 12 residues in the CDR3. V shed 3 bases and J shed 7 bases, with 9 bases lying between them. The DNA of the CDR3 is TGTGCCAGCAGTTATAAGGGAGGGACCCAGTACTTC. It encodes CASSYKGGTQYF.

CDR3 protein: CASSDRGGETQYF. CDR3 DNA sequence: TGTGCCAGCAGTGATAGGGGAGGAGAGACCCAGTACTTC. The V and J genes are TRBV25-1 and TRBJ2-5; a weak D match, TRBD2 (6 bases). V gave up 3 bases and J gave up 4 bases, with 9 bases separating them. CDR1 is MGHDK and CDR2 is SYGVNS in the germline V gene. The CDR3 consists of 13 residues.

V and J are TRBV28 and TRBJ1-1, with D tentatively TRBD1 (6 bases). Germline CDR1 reads MDHEN; CDR2 reads SYDVKM. V shed 8 bases and J shed 1 base, with 17 bases lying between them. The CDR3 consists of 15 residues. The CDR3 here is CASQGQGAPNTEAFF. The CDR3 nucleotides are TGTGCCAGCCAGGGACAAGGGGCACCGAACACTGAAGCTTTCTTT.

The CDR3 DNA follows: TGTGCCAGCTCCCCTGACTCCGGGACTAGCGGGAGAAGCTCCTACGAGCAGTACTTC. Its translation: CASSPDSGTSGRSSYEQYF. The chain is built from TRBV18 and TRBJ2-7; 14 nucleotides line up with TRBD2. From germline, CDR1 is KGHSH and CDR2 LQKENI. This CDR3 has 19 residues. Losses at the gene ends were 6 bases for V and 0 bases for J; bases not matched to a gene: 13.

V usage is TRBV4-3 and J usage is TRBJ2-7, with 10 nucleotides matching TRBD1. The V gene end was trimmed by 3 bases and the J gene end by 6 bases; junction bases not matched to a gene: 8. The germline V gene encodes CDR1 LGHNA and CDR2 YSLEER. The CDR3 runs 15 residues. The CDR3 spells CASSQPGQGTGEQYF. The CDR3 DNA sequence: TGCGCCAGCAGCCAGCCGGGACAGGGGACTGGCGAGCAGTACTTC.

The genes are TRBV7-8 and TRBJ2-2; D not certain. The CDR3 totals 12 residues. Germline V gene lookup returns CDR1 SGHVS and CDR2 FQNEAQ. Trimming left V 5 bases short and J 5 bases short, with 6 bases between. CDR3 amino acids: CASSQTTGELFF. Here the CDR3 DNA reads TGTGCCAGCAGCCAAACAACCGGGGAGCTGTTTTTT.

The V and J genes are TRBV7-9 and TRBJ2-2; a weak D match, TRBD2 (6 bases). Looked up from germline, CDR1 is SEHNR and CDR2 is FQNEAQ (reference sequence). V dropped 5 bases and J dropped 0 bases, with 19 bases sitting between them. This CDR3 spans 18 amino acids. The CDR3 protein is CASSQMGGAKTNTGELFF. CDR3 in DNA: TGTGCCAGCAGCCAGATGGGCGGGGCTAAAACGAACACCGGGGAGCTGTTTTTT.

The gene calls are TRBV28 and TRBJ2-7; 11 nucleotides match TRBD2. J gave up 3 bases and V 6 bases, and 10 bases lay outside the gene matches. The CDR3 is made up of 16 amino acids. From germline, CDR1 is MDHEN and CDR2 SYDVKM. The CDR3 coding sequence is TGTGCCAGCAGGTCCCTTAGCGGGAGGGAACTCTACGAGCAGTACTTC. As protein: CASRSLSGRELYEQYF.

In DNA, the CDR3 is TGTGCCACCACCGGGGCGGGGGGCACTGAAGCTTTCTTT. As protein: CATTGAGGTEAFF. The rearrangement uses TRBV28 and TRBJ1-1; D may be TRBD1 (5 bases). V shed 10 bases and J shed 4 bases, with 16 bases lying between them. Germline CDR1 is MDHEN and CDR2 is SYDVKM. This CDR3 region has 13 residues.